This entry lists 30 T cell receptor beta chains sequenced from one sample in a study of cytomegalovirus exposure and HLA in healthy donors. The PCR was carried out with 60 Vbeta primers and 13 Jbeta primers. TCRdb's copy holds only in-frame clones and misses some; the assay was immunoSEQ multiplex PCR. Of 90,000 to 100,000 clones in the sample, around 76% are singletons; the top ten hold roughly 6.9%. What was sequenced was PBMCs. The receptors were sampled from a man aged 35-49 years in good health and CMV-seropositive.

V gene TRBV19 combines with J gene TRBJ2-5, with D unresolved. The CDR3 has 14 residues. Trimming cost V 4 bases and J 3 bases, with 12 bases left between them. Germline V CDR1 and CDR2: LNHDA, SQIVND (reference sequence). CDR3 sequence reads: CASSTREMKETQYF. CDR3 bases: TGTGCCAGTAGTACCCGCGAGATGAAAGAGACCCAGTACTTC.

A few counts support this clone. V usage is TRBV14 and J usage is TRBJ2-3; D might be TRBD2 (6 bases). Germline V lookup: CDR1 SGHDN, CDR2 FVKESK. The CDR3 extends over 13 amino acids. Trimming pared 7 bases from V and 6 bases from J, leaving 14 bases between. CDR3 sequence reads: CASNRGFVDTQYF. CDR3 bases: TGTGCCAGCAACCGGGGGTTCGTGGATACGCAGTATTTT.

The chain has TRBV6-1 and TRBJ1-3; D not resolved. CDR3 length: 16 residues. Germline lookup yields CDR1 MNHNS and CDR2 SASEGT. V lost 0 bases and J 0 bases, leaving 9 bases between the germline ends. CDR3 sequence reads: CASSEALGASGNTIYF. The DNA for the CDR3 is TGTGCCAGCAGTGAAGCGCTTGGAGCCTCTGGAAACACCATATATTTT.

V is TRBV4-1 and J is TRBJ1-6; tentatively, D is TRBD1 (5 bases). Germline V gene data show CDR1 as MGHRA and CDR2 as YSYEKL. Trimming stripped 1 base from V and 9 bases from J, with 19 bases between. There are 17 residues in the CDR3. The CDR3, as DNA: TGCGCCAGCAGCCAAGCACCAACAGGTGATGTTGGTTCACCCCTCCACTTT. Translating gives CASSQAPTGDVGSPLHF.

This chain links TRBV15 with TRBJ1-1, with D possibly matching TRBD1 (6 bases). V lost 1 base and J 0 bases, leaving 21 bases between the germline ends. Germline CDR1 and CDR2: LNHNV and YYDKDF (reference sequence). This CDR3 comprises 19 residues. The CDR3: CATSRGRGQGKSLNTEAFF. CDR3 bases: TGTGCCACCAGCAGAGGTCGTGGGCAGGGGAAATCTTTGAACACTGAAGCTTTCTTT.

The chain uses TRBV6-5 and TRBJ1-3, with D perhaps TRBD1 (6 bases). The CDR3 spans 15 residues. V lost 5 bases and J 0 bases, leaving 11 bases between the germline ends. Germline V gives CDR1 MNHEY, CDR2 SVGAGI. Here the CDR3 DNA reads TGTGCCAGCAGTATGGACAGCCGCTCTGGAAACACCATATATTTT. This codes for CASSMDSRSGNTIYF.

This clone has more than one count but fewer than ten. This rearrangement joins TRBV14 to TRBJ2-3, with D perhaps TRBD1 (6 bases). This CDR3 has 14 amino acids. Trimming removed 4 bases at V and 5 bases at J, with 13 bases between. Germline values: CDR1 SGHDN, CDR2 FVKESK. The CDR3 loop reads CASSPRVQGDTQYF. DNA of the CDR3: TGTGCCAGCAGCCCCCGGGTACAGGGAGATACGCAGTATTTT.

The rearrangement links TRBV4-1 to TRBJ2-7; 7 nucleotides line up with TRBD1. The CDR3 totals 15 residues. V trimming: 4 bases; J trimming: 1 base; junction bases outside the gene matches: 7. The V gene's germline CDR1 is MGHRA and CDR2 YSYEKL. The DNA for the CDR3 is TGCGCCAGCAGCCCTCCTGGGACAGTATCCTACGAGCAGTACTTC. This codes for CASSPPGTVSYEQYF.

V and J are TRBV2 and TRBJ2-7; 7 bases are shared with TRBD2. The CDR3 totals 19 residues. V shed 8 bases, J shed 2 bases, and the junction held 24 bases outside the gene matches. Germline lookup yields CDR1 SNHLY and CDR2 FYNNEI. The CDR3 DNA reads as TGTGCCAGCTTGGTGGGGGGGTTCGACTGGCGGGGGACCCCCTACGAGCAGTACTTC. Its translation is CASLVGGFDWRGTPYEQYF.

This chain connects TRBV21-1 to TRBJ1-3. TRBV21-1 corresponds to a pseudogene. This CDR3 has 14 residues. CDR3 bases: TGTGCCAGCAGCAAAGGGGGTAGCGCGAACACCATATATTTT. It specifies CASSKGGSANTIYF.

This chain joins TRBV28 and TRBJ2-5, with D perhaps matching TRBD1 (6 bases). The CDR3 is made up of 13 amino acids. Trimming stripped 7 bases from V and 5 bases from J, with 14 bases between. Germline V gene lookup returns CDR1 MDHEN and CDR2 SYDVKM. CDR3 residues: CASKEGVLETQYF. DNA for the CDR3: TGTGCCAGCAAAGAGGGGGTTTTGGAGACCCAGTACTTC.

This clone showed up just once. The chain couples TRBV5-4 to TRBJ2-1, with D maybe TRBD1 (5 bases). The CDR3 sequence is 12 residues long. Germline CDR1 SGHNT, CDR2 YYREEE (reference sequence). Trimming took 5 bases from V and 6 from J, leaving 9 bases between them. In DNA form, the CDR3 reads TGTGCCAGCAGGTCCCAGGGCAATGAGCAGTTCTTC. Amino acids: CASRSQGNEQFF.

J is TRBJ2-1 and V is TRBV27, with a weak D call TRBD1 (5 bases). The germline V and J ends were trimmed by 5 bases and 7 bases, with 18 bases remaining between them. The CDR3 is 15 residues long. Looked up from germline, CDR1 is MNHEY and CDR2 is SMNVEV (reference sequence). CDR3 nucleotide sequence: TGTGCCAGCAGTCCCGGGCAGGGCCCATGGAATGAGCAGTTCTTC. Its protein product is CASSPGQGPWNEQFF.

There are a few counts of this clone. This rearrangement joins TRBV13 to TRBJ2-7; 10 bases are shared with TRBD1. This CDR3 comprises 14 residues. The V gene end was trimmed by 5 bases and the J gene end by 5 bases; junction bases not matched to a gene: 6. Germline V gene data show CDR1 as PRHDT and CDR2 as FYEKMQ (reference sequence). This CDR3 reads CASSAGTGAHEQYF. CDR3 nucleotides: TGTGCCAGCAGCGCCGGGACAGGGGCCCACGAGCAGTACTTC.

Details on this clone: Compared with germline, one end of the junction differs, possibly owing to a read error. V is TRBV7-7 and J is TRBJ2-5; 11 bases are a match to TRBD2. The CDR3 loop spans 17 amino acids. Germline CDR1 reads SSHAT; CDR2 reads FNYEAQ (reference sequence). The CDR3 reads CASSLGRLAGTQETQYF. CDR3 in DNA: TGTGCTAGCAGCTTAGGCCGACTAGCGGGGACCCAAGAGACCCAGTACTTC.

This clone was detected only once. V usage is TRBV21-1 and J usage is TRBJ2-5; the DNA was not compared with TRBD2, the D call given in the table. TRBV21-1 is deemed a pseudogene. This CDR3 comprises 12 residues. The CDR3 bases are TGTGCCAGCAGCAAAAGGAGGCCGTCCCAGTACTTC. This codes for CASSKRRPSQYF.

The chain is built from TRBV5-4 and TRBJ2-1, with no clear D. CDR3 length: 15 residues. V was cut by 1 base and J by 4 bases, with 12 bases left in between. Germline V gives CDR1 SGHNT, CDR2 YYREEE (reference sequence). The CDR3 sequence: CASSLFGGRYNEQFF. The CDR3 region has the DNA TGTGCCAGCAGCTTGTTCGGCGGAAGGTACAATGAGCAGTTCTTC. Combining the CDR3 with reference TRBV5-4 and TRBJ2-1 gives the whole variable domain ETGVTQSPTHLIKTRGQQVTLRCSSQSGHNTVSWYQQALGQGPQFIFQYYREEENGRGNFPPRFSGLQFPNYSSELNVNALELDDSALYLCASSLFGGRYNEQFFGPGTRLTVL.

This clone was observed once. This CDR3 is CASSQDGGQGAYEQYF. The CDR3 bases are TGCGCCAGCAGCCAAGATGGGGGACAGGGGGCCTACGAGCAGTACTTC. V and J are TRBV4-1 and TRBJ2-7; TRBD1 matches 11 bases. Germline V lookup: CDR1 MGHRA, CDR2 YSYEKL. V shed 0 bases, J shed 2 bases, and the junction held 3 bases outside the gene matches. The CDR3 sequence is 16 residues long.

This chain joins TRBV5-4 and TRBJ2-2, with a possible D match to TRBD1 (6 bases). Germline V gene lookup returns CDR1 SGHNT and CDR2 YYREEE (reference sequence). This CDR3 region has 15 residues. Trimming stripped 5 bases from V and 3 bases from J, with 14 bases between. The CDR3 spells CASRVQGTDTGELFF. CDR3 coding DNA: TGTGCCAGCAGAGTACAGGGTACGGACACCGGGGAGCTGTTTTTT.

This clone was recorded once. The chain employs TRBV29-1 and TRBJ1-3; D remains unclear. Trimming removed 7 bases at V and 0 bases at J, with 7 bases between. The CDR3 spans 12 residues. Germline V lookup: CDR1 SQVTM, CDR2 ANQGSEA. Here the CDR3 reads CSAQISGNTIYF. The CDR3 nucleotides are TGCAGCGCCCAGATCTCTGGAAACACCATATATTTT.

The J gene is TRBJ2-1, the V gene TRBV7-6, with TRBD2 matching over 9 bases. The CDR3 loop spans 15 amino acids. J lost 7 bases, V lost 1 base, and 5 bases had no gene match. The germline CDR1 and CDR2 sequences are SGHVS and FNYEAQ. CDR3 sequence (DNA): TGTGCCAGCAGCTTAGGCGGGAGGGCCGGGAATGAGCAGTTCTTC. Translated, it gives CASSLGGRAGNEQFF.

The chain joins TRBV19 to TRBJ2-1, with 8 bases matching TRBD2. The CDR3 covers 15 residues. The junction had 7 bases not matched to a gene; V was cut back by 6 bases and J by 3 bases. Germline values: CDR1 LNHDA, CDR2 SQIVND (reference sequence). CDR3 residues: CASRDPGLGYNEQFF. As DNA, the CDR3 is TGTGCCAGTAGGGATCCGGGACTAGGCTACAATGAGCAGTTCTTC.

This clone was counted between two and nine times. The rearrangement joins TRBV6-5 to TRBJ1-2; tentative D call: TRBD1 (6 bases). The V gene's germline CDR1 is MNHEY and CDR2 SVGAGI. The length of the CDR3 is 13 residues. V gave up 2 bases and J gave up 8 bases, with 12 bases separating them. The CDR3: CASSYGQGRGYTF. The CDR3 coding sequence is TGTGCCAGCAGTTACGGGCAGGGGAGAGGCTACACCTTC.

This clone was seen more than once but under ten times. The chain has TRBV19 and TRBJ1-5; weak D call: TRBD1 (6 bases). Looked up from germline, CDR1 is LNHDA and CDR2 is SQIVND (reference sequence). This CDR3 is 13 amino acids long. V was clipped by 7 bases and J by 11 bases, with 18 bases between them. CDR3: CASTGAEVAAQHF. The DNA for the CDR3 is TGTGCCAGTACAGGGGCGGAGGTGGCGGCCCAGCATTTT.

The chain combines TRBV11-2 with TRBJ2-1; the match to TRBD1 covers 9 bases. Germline loops: CDR1 SGHAT, CDR2 FQNNGV. CDR3 length equals 14 residues. With 4 bases clipped from V and 6 bases from J, the junction kept 4 bases outside the gene matches. CDR3 protein: CASSSNRGRNEQFF. Here the CDR3 DNA reads TGTGCCAGCAGCTCAAACAGGGGGCGCAATGAGCAGTTCTTC.

This clone was counted between two and nine times. J is TRBJ2-4 and V is TRBV27; 7 nucleotides line up with TRBD2. Germline assignment: CDR1 MNHEY and CDR2 SMNVEV (reference sequence). This CDR3 spans 16 amino acids. V shed 2 bases, J shed 1 base, and the junction held 5 bases outside the gene matches. In DNA form, the CDR3 reads TGTGCCAGCAGTTTAAGAGCGCGGGGGGCCAAAAACATTCAGTACTTC. This translates into CASSLRARGAKNIQYF.

The chain couples TRBV27 to TRBJ2-1; D is possibly TRBD1 (6 bases). Trimming cost V 7 bases and J 0 bases, with 13 bases left between them. This CDR3 comprises 15 residues. CDR1 and CDR2 from the germline V gene are MNHEY and SMNVEV (reference sequence). CDR3 sequence: CASNPGVSSYNEQFF. The CDR3 coding sequence is TGTGCCAGCAACCCAGGGGTCAGCTCCTACAATGAGCAGTTCTTC.

The rearrangement uses TRBV5-1 and TRBJ1-4, with TRBD1 as a possible D gene (6 bases). There are 13 residues in the CDR3. Germline V gives CDR1 SGHRS, CDR2 YFSETQ. V lost 3 bases and J lost 6, with 9 bases in between. The chain's CDR3 is CASSWAGDEKLFF. The CDR3 DNA reads TGCGCCAGCAGCTGGGCAGGGGATGAAAAACTGTTTTTT. Full variable domain (outside the CDR3, taken from reference TRBV5-1 and TRBJ1-4): KAGVTQTPRYLIKTRGQQVTLSCSPISGHRSVSWYQQTPGQGLQFLFEYFSETQRNKGNFPGRFSGRQFSNSRSEMNVSTLELGDSALYLCASSWAGDEKLFFGSGTQLSVL.

The rearrangement uses TRBV6-1 and TRBJ1-1; TRBD1 matches at 9 bases. J gave up 6 bases and V 8 bases, and 10 bases lay outside the gene matches. The germline gives CDR1 MNHNS, CDR2 SASEGT. The CDR3 runs 14 residues. The CDR3 region has the DNA TGTGCCAGCTTCCCCCGACAGGGGGTCGCTGAAGCTTTCTTT. Translating it yields CASFPRQGVAEAFF.

The chain carries TRBV6-6 and TRBJ1-6, with D possibly matching TRBD1 (5 bases). V was clipped by 0 bases and J by 3 bases, with 6 bases between them. This CDR3 spans 15 amino acids. Germline lookup yields CDR1 MNHNY and CDR2 SVGAGI (reference sequence). CDR3 sequence (DNA): TGTGCCAGCAGTTACTCCCAGGGCTATAATTCACCCCTCCACTTT. This gives the protein CASSYSQGYNSPLHF.